What follows are 12 T cell receptor beta chains derived from one specimen sequenced in a study of blood T cells in healthy people across ages. For the second PCR, which ran for roughly 6 to 12 cycles, a sample-barcoded 5' primer and a J-beta primer mix were used. MiXCR, applied by TCRdb to the 5' RACE reads, yields one record per CDR3 protein. Of 600,000 to 900,000 distinct CDR3 sequences in the sample, about 26% were seen once. These sequences were also reported in another study, on T cells of mothers and their children.

Source material: blood. The receptors here all came from a boy aged 10-17 years in good health.

This clonotype has more than one count but fewer than ten. The gene calls are TRBV7-2 and TRBJ1-4; D remains ambiguous. V was shortened by 2 bases and J by 0 bases, with 7 bases between the two germline ends. The CDR3 contains 15 residues. CDR1 and CDR2 (germline): SGHTA, FQGNSA. CDR3 nucleotide sequence: TGTGCCAGCAGCTTACCGCCAACAACTAATGAAAAACTGTTTTTT. It translates to CASSLPPTTNEKLFF. Full variable domain (missing parts from reference TRBV7-2 and TRBJ1-4): GAGVSQSPSNKVTEKGKDVELRCDPISGHTALYWYRQSLGQGLEFLIYFQGNSAPDKSGLPSDRFSAERTGGSVSTLTIQRTQQEDSAVYLCASSLPPTTNEKLFFGSGTQLSVL.

This clonotype has a handful of counts. This sequence joins TRBV24-1 and TRBJ1-4, with unresolved D. This CDR3 contains 16 residues. The germline CDR1 and CDR2 sequences are KGHDR and SFDVKD. V lost 5 bases, J lost 0 bases, and 12 bases lay in between. In nucleotides, the CDR3 is TGTGCCACCAGTGCCTCGACGGCTACAACTAATGAAAAACTGTTTTTT. Translating it yields CATSASTATTNEKLFF.

V usage is TRBV9 and J usage is TRBJ2-1; a weak D match, TRBD1 (5 bases). Looked up from germline, CDR1 is SGDLS and CDR2 is YYNGEE. The CDR3 is made up of 14 amino acids. Trimming took 0 bases from V and 8 from J, leaving 12 bases between them. The CDR3 region has the DNA TGTGCCAGCAGCGTAGTGAGTTGGGGCGATGAGCAGTTCTTC. Protein sequence: CASSVVSWGDEQFF.

This clonotype turned up a few times. The J gene is TRBJ1-1, the V gene TRBV20-1; D not resolved. Germline V gene data show CDR1 as DFQATT and CDR2 as SNEGSKA (reference sequence). V gave up 3 bases and J gave up 5 bases, with 16 bases separating them. CDR3 length: 14 residues. The CDR3 loop reads CSASPNSIWTEAFF. The CDR3 DNA reads as TGCAGTGCTAGCCCCAACTCGATTTGGACTGAAGCTTTCTTT.

There are a few counts of this clonotype. This chain joins TRBV29-1 and TRBJ2-7, with a weak D call TRBD2 (6 bases). Between the trimmed V and J ends, which lost 5 bases and 2 bases, there was a span of 19 bases. The CDR3 runs 15 residues. Germline values: CDR1 SQVTM, CDR2 ANQGSEA. The CDR3 sequence: CSVLDSGLGAYEQYF. Here the CDR3 DNA reads TGCAGCGTTTTGGATTCGGGACTGGGGGCCTACGAGCAGTACTTC.

The rearrangement links TRBV6-5 to TRBJ2-3, with 7 bases identical to TRBD2. V lost 4 bases, J lost 2 bases, and 9 bases stayed unmatched. CDR3 length: 16 residues. Germline-derived CDR1 and CDR2 are MNHEY and SVGAGI. CDR3 nucleotide sequence: TGTGCCAGCAGTTCCCTACGAGCGGGGAACACAGATACGCAGTATTTT. The encoded protein is CASSSLRAGNTDTQYF.

The J gene is TRBJ2-5, the V gene TRBV5-1; D is perhaps TRBD2 (5 bases). The closer fit of TRBJ2-1 to the DNA end suggests the J call may be wrong. CDR1 and CDR2 (germline): SGHRS, YFSETQ. This CDR3 is built from 15 residues. The CDR3 is CASSHTRNAHNEQFF. Written as DNA, the CDR3 is TGCGCCAGCAGCCATACTAGGAATGCCCACAATGAGCAGTTCTTC.

This chain uses TRBV6-1 with TRBJ2-5, with 11 bases identical to TRBD2. CDR1 MNHNS and CDR2 SASEGT come from the germline V gene. CDR3 length: 15 residues. Trimming removed 7 bases from V and 4 bases from J; junction bases left unmatched: 8. The CDR3 nucleotides are TGTGCCAGCAACCGACCCGGGACTAGCGGAGAGACCCAGTACTTC. Translated: CASNRPGTSGETQYF.

This clonotype was seen a few times. The chain employs TRBV20-1 and TRBJ2-7, with D possibly matching TRBD1 (6 bases). V gave up 3 bases and J gave up 3 bases, with 12 bases separating them. The V gene's germline CDR1 is DFQATT and CDR2 SNEGSKA (reference sequence). The CDR3 loop spans 13 amino acids. CDR3 sequence (DNA): TGCAGTGCTAGCCCAGGGGTTGGCTACGAGCAGTACTTC. It encodes CSASPGVGYEQYF.

This chain connects TRBV6-5 to TRBJ1-4, with unresolved D. CDR3 size: 15 residues. Germline CDR1 MNHEY, CDR2 SVGAGI. The V gene lost 2 bases and the J gene lost 3 bases, with 10 bases spanning the gap. The CDR3 sequence is CASSYRIPANEKLFF. The CDR3 nucleotides read TGTGCCAGCAGTTACCGTATTCCGGCTAATGAAAAACTGTTTTTT.

The rearrangement joins TRBV20-1 to TRBJ2-1; tentatively, D is TRBD1 (7 bases). Germline lookup yields CDR1 DFQATT and CDR2 SNEGSKA (reference sequence). V shed 3 bases and J shed 4 bases, with 10 bases lying between them. This CDR3 comprises 13 residues. CDR3 nucleotides: TGCAGTGCTAGGGGGGGACAGTACAATGAGCAGTTCTTC. Translation: CSARGGQYNEQFF.

The chain employs TRBV20-1 and TRBJ2-3, with TRBD2 as a possible D gene (6 bases). Trimming stripped 7 bases from V and 0 bases from J, with 8 bases between. CDR1 and CDR2 (germline): DFQATT, SNEGSKA (reference sequence). The CDR3 has 12 residues. In nucleotides, the CDR3 is TGCAGTGGGGGGACTAGCACAGATACGCAGTATTTT. This gives the protein CSGGTSTDTQYF.